The rows below give T cell receptor beta chains drawn from one sample of a study of follicular helper T cells after annual influenza vaccination. TCRdb keeps only in-frame clones here, not all; method: immunoSEQ multiplex PCR. The table has about 12,000 clones, roughly three quarters seen once. Material: CXCR5+ CD38- circulating T follicular helper cells from blood, obtained on the day of influenza vaccination. These receptors all stem from an adult who received the influenza vaccine. The CDR3 runs from the conserved cysteine through the conserved F or W. D genes are given only for firm matches. A row's size may be missing; if present it is once, few, many or a size class.

j_call d_call v_call clone_size cdr3_aa cdr3_nt
TRBJ1-5 NA TRBV2 NA CASSEGAPQPQHF TGTGCCAGCAGTGAAGGGGCCCCTCAGCCCCAGCATTTT
TRBJ1-1 NA TRBV19 NA CASSPEQGNPRAFF TGTGCCAGTAGTCCAGAACAGGGTAACCCTCGGGCTTTCTTT
TRBJ2-5 NA TRBV7-6 NA CASSLWQETQYF TGTGCCAGCAGCTTATGGCAAGAGACCCAGTACTTC
TRBJ1-5 NA TRBV19 NA CASSTRDGNQPQHF TGTGCCAGTAGTACCCGGGACGGCAATCAGCCCCAGCATTTT
TRBJ2-7 NA TRBV5-6 NA CASSRLPLDEQYF TGTGCCAGCAGCCGGCTCCCCCTGGACGAGCAGTACTTC
TRBJ1-4 NA TRBV18 NA CASSSNRGLNEKLFF TGTGCCAGCTCCTCAAACCGGGGACTTAATGAAAAACTGTTTTTT
TRBJ2-7 NA TRBV5-4 few CASSSPGFEQYF TGTGCCAGCAGCTCCCCAGGGTTCGAGCAGTACTTC
TRBJ2-2 TRBD2 TRBV5-1 NA CASRYSTSGLNTGELFF TGCGCCAGCAGATATAGTACTAGCGGGCTAAACACCGGGGAGCTGTTTTTT
TRBJ2-7 TRBD1 TRBV10-2 few CASSERTTGQLGEQYF TGCGCCAGCAGTGAGCGTACGACGGGACAGTTGGGCGAGCAGTACTTC
TRBJ2-2 NA TRBV5-6 NA CASSFRGELFF TGTGCCAGCAGCTTTCGCGGGGAGCTGTTTTTT
TRBJ2-5 TRBD1 TRBV5-4 NA CASSRDRGETQYF TGTGCCAGCAGCAGGGACAGGGGAGAGACCCAGTACTTC
TRBJ1-2 NA TRBV4-3 NA CASSQDLGKGIYGYTF TGCGCCAGCAGCCAAGATCTTGGGAAAGGGATCTATGGCTACACCTTC
TRBJ2-2 TRBD1 TRBV27 NA CASRPDRGNTGELFF TGTGCCAGCAGGCCAGACAGGGGGAACACCGGGGAGCTGTTTTTT
TRBJ2-1 TRBD2 TRBV18 NA CASSPSLAGNNEQFF TGTGCCAGCTCACCGTCACTAGCGGGGAACAATGAGCAGTTCTTC
TRBJ2-6 NA TRBV19 NA CASSKPSDSGANVLTF TGTGCCAGTAGTAAGCCGTCTGACTCTGGGGCCAACGTCCTGACTTTC
TRBJ1-2 NA TRBV5-1 few CASSSQGFDYGYTF TGCGCCAGCAGCTCACAGGGCTTCGACTATGGCTACACCTTC
TRBJ2-3 NA TRBV28 NA CASTPGDHRSQYF TGTGCCAGCACCCCGGGGGATCACCGATCTCAGTATTTT
TRBJ2-6 TRBD1 TRBV7-3 NA CASSLKDRDDSGANVLTF TGTGCCAGCAGCTTAAAGGACAGGGACGACTCTGGGGCCAACGTCCTGACTTTC
TRBJ2-5 NA TRBV6-1 NA CASSVYFGETQYF TGTGCCAGCAGTGTATATTTCGGAGAGACCCAGTACTTC
TRBJ2-1 TRBD1 TRBV30 NA CAWSVRGGAGVQFF TGTGCCTGGAGTGTACGAGGGGGCGCGGGTGTACAGTTCTTC
TRBJ1-6 TRBD1 TRBV11-2 few CASSLDREGQHNSPLHF TGTGCCAGCAGCTTAGATCGGGAGGGACAGCATAATTCACCCCTCCACTTT
TRBJ2-5 NA TRBV10-1 once CASSETLGETQYF TGCGCCAGCAGTGAGACTCTGGGAGAGACCCAGTACTTC
TRBJ2-7 NA TRBV18 NA CASSPGAAPSYEQYF TGTGCCAGCTCACCAGGGGCGGCTCCTTCCTACGAGCAGTACTTC
TRBJ2-3 NA TRBV18 NA CASSPISVRGADTQYF TGTGCCAGCTCACCAATATCAGTGCGGGGCGCTGATACGCAGTATTTT
TRBJ2-5 NA TRBV5-1 NA CASGEQGETQYF TGCGCCAGCGGAGAACAGGGAGAGACCCAGTACTTC
TRBJ2-3 NA TRBV4-1 NA CASSQDRDTQYF TGCGCCAGCAGCCAAGATCGAGATACGCAGTATTTT
TRBJ2-1 TRBD1 TRBV11-2 NA CASSPNRDRVNNEQFF TGTGCCAGCAGCCCAAACCGGGACAGGGTTAACAATGAGCAGTTCTTC